This T cell receptor (beta chain) was documented in a study of T cell clonality in common variable immunodeficiency. Overall study findings and caveats: CVID subjects shared fewer TCRbeta clones than healthy controls did. The cause of increased CVID clonality remains unclear without subpopulation sequencing.

Trimming shortened V by 1 base and J by 4 bases, and 9 bases separated the two germline ends. Looked up from germline, CDR1 is SGHTA and CDR2 is FQGTGA. CDR3 length: 14 amino acids. Most patients and controls had Caucasian heritage. This clone was seen many times. Its antigen is not known. Sequencing ends 3 residues short of the CDR3 end; the germline J gene provides the rest. Produced via immunoSEQ multiplex PCR; TCRdb's table is partial and in-frame only. The sample presents tens of thousands of clones, none singletons. The sample was peripheral blood mononuclear cells. The rearrangement links TRBV7-3 to TRBJ2-3, with D tentatively TRBD2 (6 bases). The origin of this receptor is a person aged 18-69 years in good health. The CDR3 DNA, read in part, is TGTGCCAGCAGCTTAATTCCTAGCGCAGATACG. Its translation is CASSLIPSADT. The full CDR3 protein reads CASSLIPSADTQYF.